This T cell receptor (beta chain) was found in a study of cytomegalovirus exposure and HLA in healthy donors. V was pared by 6 bases and J by 4 bases, with 13 bases between. Germline CDR1 and CDR2: ENHRY and SYGVKD. This CDR3 has 13 residues. Regarding donors, all were healthy bone marrow donors. The PCR employed 60 Vbeta primers together with 13 Jbeta primers. Clones were sequenced by immunoSEQ multiplex PCR, and TCRdb holds only the in-frame ones, with some missing. The sample has more than 110,000 clones, roughly three quarters seen once. This TCR came from a female donor in good health and CMV-seronegative. V is TRBV10-3 and J is TRBJ2-7; D perhaps matches TRBD1 (6 bases). Material for sequencing was PBMCs. CDR3 DNA: TGTGCCATCAGGGGGGCCCTGGGTTACGAGCAGTACTTC. Translation: CAIRGALGYEQYF.